This T cell receptor (beta chain) is from a study of T cell repertoires in cytomegalovirus infection. Overall study: CMV infection together with matching HLA type was indicated by public TCR beta signatures.

A single record per CDR3 protein comes from TCRdb applying MiXCR to the reads. The sample yields under 300,000 distinct CDR3 sequences, about a sixth seen once. This CDR3 has 15 amino acids. V lost 5 bases to trimming and J lost 1 base; unmatched junction nucleotides: 4. CDR1 is MDHEN and CDR2 is SYDVKM in the germline V gene. There are a few counts of this clonotype. Sequencing was carried out using CD8+ T cells from PBMCs. This chain uses TRBV28 with TRBJ1-3, with 8 bases lining up with TRBD1. The origin of this receptor is a human donor in good health (CMV status not recorded). Some clones in this sample may be carry-over from other donors' samples. In DNA form, the CDR3 reads TGTGCCAGCAGTCGCCAGGGGGCGTCTGGAAACACCATATATTTT. Translated: CASSRQGASGNTIYF.